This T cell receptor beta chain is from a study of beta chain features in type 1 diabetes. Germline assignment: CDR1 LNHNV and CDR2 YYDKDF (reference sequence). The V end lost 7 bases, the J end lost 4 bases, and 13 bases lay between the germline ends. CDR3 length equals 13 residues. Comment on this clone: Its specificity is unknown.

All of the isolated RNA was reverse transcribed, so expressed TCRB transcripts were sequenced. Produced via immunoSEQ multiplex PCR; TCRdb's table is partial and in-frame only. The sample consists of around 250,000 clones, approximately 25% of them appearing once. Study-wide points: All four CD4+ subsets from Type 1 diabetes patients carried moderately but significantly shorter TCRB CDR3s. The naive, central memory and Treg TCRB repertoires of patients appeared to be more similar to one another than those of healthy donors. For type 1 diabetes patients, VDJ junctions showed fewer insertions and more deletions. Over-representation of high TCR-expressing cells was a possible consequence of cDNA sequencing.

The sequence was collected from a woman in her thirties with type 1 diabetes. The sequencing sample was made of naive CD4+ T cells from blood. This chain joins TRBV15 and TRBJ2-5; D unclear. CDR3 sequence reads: CATIDGLTETQYF. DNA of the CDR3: TGTGCCACCATCGATGGGCTAACAGAGACCCAGTACTTC.